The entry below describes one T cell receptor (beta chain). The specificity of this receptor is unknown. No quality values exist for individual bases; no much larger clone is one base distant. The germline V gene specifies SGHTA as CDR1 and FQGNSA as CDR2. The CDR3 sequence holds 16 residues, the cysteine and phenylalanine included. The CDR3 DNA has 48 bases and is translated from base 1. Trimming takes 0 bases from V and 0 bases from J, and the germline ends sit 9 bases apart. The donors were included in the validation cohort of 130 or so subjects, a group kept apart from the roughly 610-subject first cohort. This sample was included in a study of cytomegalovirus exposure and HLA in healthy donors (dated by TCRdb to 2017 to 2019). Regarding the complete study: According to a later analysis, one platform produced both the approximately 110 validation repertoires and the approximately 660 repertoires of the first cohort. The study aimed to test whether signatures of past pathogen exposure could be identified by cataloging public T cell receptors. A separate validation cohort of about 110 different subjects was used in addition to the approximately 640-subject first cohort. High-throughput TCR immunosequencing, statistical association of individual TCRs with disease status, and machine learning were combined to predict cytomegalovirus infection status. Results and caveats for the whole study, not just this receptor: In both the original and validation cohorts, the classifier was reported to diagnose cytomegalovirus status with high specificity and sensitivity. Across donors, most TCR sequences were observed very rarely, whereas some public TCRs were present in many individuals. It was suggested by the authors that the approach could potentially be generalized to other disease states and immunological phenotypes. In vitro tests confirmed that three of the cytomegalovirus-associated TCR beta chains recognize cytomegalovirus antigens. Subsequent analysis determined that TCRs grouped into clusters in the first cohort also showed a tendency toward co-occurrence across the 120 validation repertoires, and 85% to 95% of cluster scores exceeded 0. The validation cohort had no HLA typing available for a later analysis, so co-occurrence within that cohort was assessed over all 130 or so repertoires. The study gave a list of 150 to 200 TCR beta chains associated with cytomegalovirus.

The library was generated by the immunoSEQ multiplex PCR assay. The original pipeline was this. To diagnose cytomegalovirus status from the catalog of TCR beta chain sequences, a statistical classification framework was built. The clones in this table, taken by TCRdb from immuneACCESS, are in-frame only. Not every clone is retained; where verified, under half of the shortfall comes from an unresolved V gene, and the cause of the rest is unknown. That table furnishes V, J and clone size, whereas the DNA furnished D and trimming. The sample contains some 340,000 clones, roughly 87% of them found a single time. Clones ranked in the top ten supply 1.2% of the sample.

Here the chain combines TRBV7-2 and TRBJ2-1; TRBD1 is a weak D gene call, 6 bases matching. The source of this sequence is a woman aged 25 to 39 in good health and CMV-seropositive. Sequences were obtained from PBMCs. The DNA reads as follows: TGTGCCAGCAGCTTAGCCCTCAGGGGCTCCTACAATGAGCAGTTCTTC. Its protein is CASSLALRGSYNEQFF.